Included here is one T cell receptor (beta chain) sequence, with context. Using immunoSEQ multiplex PCR, the repertoire was profiled, and TCRdb retains in-frame clones only, with some absent. The sample yields fewer than 65,000 clones, 80% to 90% seen once. The data originate from a study of blood T cell repertoires in COVID-19. The CDR3 contains 16 residues. From germline, CDR1 is SGHNT and CDR2 YENEEA. V lost 5 bases, J lost 0 bases, and 4 bases stayed unmatched. The rearrangement links TRBV11-3 to TRBJ1-4; 9 bases fit TRBD1. The sequencing input was peripheral blood. The receptor's source is an older woman with COVID-19, enrolled during active disease. The CDR3 is CASSPRQGATNEKLFF. The CDR3 DNA reads as TGTGCCAGCAGCCCCCGACAGGGGGCAACTAATGAAAAACTGTTTTTT.